The 10 T cell receptor beta chains below were found in one sample sequenced in a study of T-cell reconstitution after alpha-beta-depleted transplantation in children. Construction of the TCRbeta library involved unique molecular identifiers. TCRdb redid the calling of the PCR reads with MiXCR, one entry per CDR3 protein. The data hold 550,000 to 800,000 distinct CDR3 sequences, with over 10% observed a single time. The specimen comprised PBMCs, sampled before TCRalphabeta/CD19-depleted stem cell transplant. The receptors originated from a girl aged 2 to 10 with congenital amegakaryocytic thrombocytopenia, due to receive a stem cell transplant.

This clonotype was seen repeatedly, ten times or more. The V and J genes are TRBV5-1 and TRBJ2-7, with no clear D. Germline-derived CDR1 and CDR2 are SGHRS and YFSETQ. This CDR3 is 16 amino acids long. Deletions cut 2 bases from V and 1 base from J, with 16 bases between. CDR3: CASSLAGGVASYEQYF. In DNA, the CDR3 is TGCGCCAGCAGCTTAGCAGGTGGGGTTGCGTCCTACGAGCAGTACTTC. The complete variable domain, with remaining parts taken from reference TRBV5-1 and TRBJ2-7, reads KAGVTQTPRYLIKTRGQQVTLSCSPISGHRSVSWYQQTPGQGLQFLFEYFSETQRNKGNFPGRFSGRQFSNSRSEMNVSTLELGDSALYLCASSLAGGVASYEQYFGPGTRLTVT.

In DNA form, the CDR3 reads TGTGCCTGGAGTTTAACAGCTAATTCACCCCTCCACTTT. Its protein is CAWSLTANSPLHF. The V gene is TRBV30, the J gene TRBJ1-6, with D hard to call. In germline, CDR1 is GTSNPN, CDR2 SVGIG (reference sequence). Trimming took 2 bases from V and 6 from J, leaving 8 bases between them. The CDR3 sequence is 13 residues long. Looking up the rest from reference TRBV30 and TRBJ1-6 gives the full variable domain: SQTIHQWPATLVQPVGSPLSLECTVEGTSNPNLYWYRQAAGRGLQLLFYSVGIGQISSEVPQNLSASRPQDRQFILSSKKLLLSDSGFYLCAWSLTANSPLHFGNGTRLTVT.

This clonotype was picked up a small number of times. The chain joins TRBV27 to TRBJ2-1; TRBD1 matches 9 bases. The CDR3 sequence is 17 residues long. Germline values: CDR1 MNHEY, CDR2 SMNVEV (reference sequence). The ends lost 1 base at V and 6 bases at J; junction bases unmatched: 10. The CDR3 spells CASSLLGDRERRNEQFF. The CDR3, as DNA: TGTGCCAGCAGTTTATTGGGGGACAGGGAACGGCGCAATGAGCAGTTCTTC.

The V call is TRBV7-2, the J call TRBJ2-5; a weak D match, TRBD2 (5 bases). Trimming left V 1 base short and J 4 bases short, with 13 bases between. Germline CDR1 and CDR2: SGHTA and FQGNSA. The CDR3 totals 15 residues. The CDR3 bases are TGTGCCAGCAGCTTAGTAGGAGGACTGGGAGAGACCCAGTACTTC. It encodes CASSLVGGLGETQYF.

This clonotype was recorded a few times. The gene calls are TRBV30 and TRBJ2-7; no reliable D call. V dropped 5 bases and J dropped 5 bases, with 10 bases sitting between them. Germline CDR1 reads GTSNPN; CDR2 reads SVGIG (reference sequence). The CDR3 spans 11 residues. The CDR3 coding sequence is TGTGCCTGGGGCAGTTCCCACGAGCAGTACTTC. Its protein product is CAWGSSHEQYF.

This clonotype was found a few times. This chain joins TRBV7-8 and TRBJ2-1; 11 positions match TRBD2. This CDR3 is built from 15 residues. Per the germline V gene, CDR1 is SGHVS and CDR2 is FQNEAQ. The V and J ends lost 5 bases and 7 bases, in that order; junction bases with no gene match: 7. Written as DNA, the CDR3 is TGTGCCAGCAGCCCCCAGGGACTAGCGGATAATGAGCAGTTCTTC. It is translated as CASSPQGLADNEQFF.

This clonotype was seen repeatedly, ten times or more. The chain employs TRBV20-1 and TRBJ2-1, with D unresolved. With 0 bases removed from V and 10 bases from J, the gap between germline ends came to 10 bases. The CDR3 runs to 12 residues. Germline V gene lookup returns CDR1 DFQATT and CDR2 SNEGSKA (reference sequence). CDR3 sequence reads: CSARDGGREQFF. The CDR3 DNA reads as TGCAGTGCTAGAGATGGTGGAAGGGAGCAGTTCTTC.

The genes are TRBV12-3 or TRBV12-4 and TRBJ1-2; D is unresolved. The CDR3 extends over 14 amino acids. Trimming pared 1 base from V and 4 bases from J, leaving 10 bases between. This CDR3 is CASSLGGPTYGYTF. The DNA of the CDR3 is TGTGCCAGCAGTTTAGGTGGCCCGACCTATGGCTACACCTTC.

This clonotype was seen repeatedly, ten times or more. The chain uses TRBV12-3 or TRBV12-4 and TRBJ2-2; TRBD2 matches 8 bases. Losses at the gene ends were 5 bases for V and 2 bases for J; bases not matched to a gene: 10. The CDR3 sequence is 17 residues long. CDR3 protein: CASSVSPGGLNTGELFF. DNA of the CDR3: TGTGCCAGCAGTGTCTCCCCGGGAGGGCTCAACACCGGGGAGCTGTTTTTT.

This clonotype was observed at least ten times. The V call is TRBV20-1, the J call TRBJ2-3; D may be TRBD2 (6 bases). The CDR3 runs to 15 residues. From germline, CDR1 is DFQATT and CDR2 SNEGSKA (reference sequence). Trimming left V 5 bases short and J 1 base short, with 16 bases between. The CDR3 sequence is CSAPTTRWGTDTQYF. The CDR3 nucleotides read TGCAGTGCTCCCACGACTAGATGGGGCACAGATACGCAGTATTTT.